This T cell receptor beta chain derives from a study of T cell responses to AZD1222 COVID-19 vaccine. About the study: Second-dose timings of about 4 or about 12 weeks were pooled.

In regard to this clone: Its antigen is unidentified.

The data were produced by immunoSEQ multiplex PCR, yet TCRdb's version contains in-frame clones alone and is incomplete. Of some 120,000 clones listed, 92% are singletons. CDR1 is LGHDT and CDR2 is YNNKEL in the germline V gene (reference sequence). The V end was cut by 0 bases, the J end by 0 bases, with 6 bases between. CDR3 length: 15 residues. Whole-study results and caveats: Spike-specific TCRs gained breadth and depth after people received two AZD1222 doses. Of the AZD1222 recipients, only 5 or 6 were seropositive at baseline.

The sequencing used peripheral blood, collected on day 0 of AZD1222 vaccination. The gene calls are TRBV3-1 (or the pseudogene TRBV3-2) and TRBJ1-3; unclear D gene. The source of this sequence is an adult in good health. Here the CDR3 reads CASSQDRRSGNTIYF. As DNA, the CDR3 is TGTGCCAGCAGCCAAGACCGACGCTCTGGAAACACCATATATTTT.